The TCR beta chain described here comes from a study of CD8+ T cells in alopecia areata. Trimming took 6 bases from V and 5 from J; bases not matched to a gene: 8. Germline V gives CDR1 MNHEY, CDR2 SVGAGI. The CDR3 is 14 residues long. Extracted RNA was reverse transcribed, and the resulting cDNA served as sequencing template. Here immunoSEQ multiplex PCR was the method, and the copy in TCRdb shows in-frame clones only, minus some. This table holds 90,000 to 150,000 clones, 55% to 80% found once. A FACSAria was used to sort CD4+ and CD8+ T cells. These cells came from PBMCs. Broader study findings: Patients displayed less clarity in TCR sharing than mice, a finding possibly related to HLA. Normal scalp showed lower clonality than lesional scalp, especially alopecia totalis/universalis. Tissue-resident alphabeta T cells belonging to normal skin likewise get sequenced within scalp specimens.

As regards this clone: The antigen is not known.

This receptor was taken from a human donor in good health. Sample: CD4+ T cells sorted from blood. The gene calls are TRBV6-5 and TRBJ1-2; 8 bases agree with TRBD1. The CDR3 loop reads CASSEDRDGYGYTF. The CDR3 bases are TGTGCCAGCAGCGAGGACAGGGATGGGTATGGCTACACCTTC.